Each of the 12 T cell receptor beta chains below was sequenced from the same sample in a study of blood T cells in healthy people across ages. With a J-beta primer mix and a sample-barcoded 5' primer, a second PCR ran about 6 to 11 cycles. Using its own MiXCR run on the 5' RACE reads, TCRdb lists one record per CDR3 protein. Altogether under 850,000 distinct CDR3 sequences are present, about 36% being singletons, with the ten largest covering 10% to 15%. Input material: blood. These receptors all stem from a man in his late teens or twenties in good health.

The chain joins TRBV5-1 to TRBJ2-1, with D perhaps matching TRBD1 (6 bases). Trimming cost V 4 bases and J 6 bases, with 14 bases left between them. Germline V CDR1 and CDR2: SGHRS, YFSETQ. CDR3 length: 14 amino acids. The CDR3 loop reads CASSTGGAGNEQFF. The CDR3 DNA follows: TGCGCCAGCAGCACTGGGGGCGCGGGCAATGAGCAGTTCTTC.

The J gene is TRBJ2-2, the V gene TRBV7-9; 10 bases align to TRBD2. V lost 2 bases and J lost 3; bases outside the gene matches: 6. Germline CDR1 is SEHNR and CDR2 is FQNEAQ (reference sequence). This CDR3 has 17 residues. In DNA form, the CDR3 reads TGTGCCAGCAGCTTAAGCCTAGCGGGGGCCTACACCGGGGAGCTGTTTTTT. Protein sequence: CASSLSLAGAYTGELFF. Variable domain in full (rest from reference TRBV7-9 and TRBJ2-2): DTGVSQNPRHKITKRGQNVTFRCDPISEHNRLYWYRQTLGQGPEFLTYFQNEAQLEKSRLLSDRFSAERPKGSFSTLEIQRTEQGDSAMYLCASSLSLAGAYTGELFFGEGSRLTVL.

This clonotype was seen many times. The V call is TRBV7-2, the J call TRBJ1-2; TRBD1 might be the D (5 bases). V gave up 7 bases and J gave up 2 bases, with 8 bases separating them. Germline CDR1 reads SGHTA; CDR2 reads FQGNSA. This CDR3 comprises 12 residues. The CDR3 sequence is CASIQGNYGYTF. CDR3 bases: TGTGCCAGCATCCAGGGCAACTATGGCTACACCTTC.

This clonotype turned up a few times. The V gene is TRBV7-6, the J gene TRBJ2-7; TRBD1 might be the D (5 bases). The CDR3 runs 14 residues. Germline CDR1 is SGHVS and CDR2 is FNYEAQ. V was pared by 7 bases and J by 2 bases, with 15 bases between. CDR3 region: CASTSDTYPYEQYF. DNA for the CDR3: TGTGCCAGCACTTCGGACACCTACCCCTACGAGCAGTACTTC.

The chain combines TRBV3-1 with TRBJ2-2; 7 bases agree with TRBD1. V lost 6 bases and J lost 0; bases outside the gene matches: 7. This CDR3 has 16 amino acids. CDR1 is LGHDT and CDR2 is YNNKEL in the germline V gene (reference sequence). The CDR3 region has the DNA TGTGCCAGCAGGGAGGACAGGCCCCCGAACACCGGGGAGCTGTTTTTT. Protein sequence: CASREDRPPNTGELFF.

In this sample, this clonotype turned up many times. The rearrangement joins TRBV12-3 or TRBV12-4 to TRBJ2-5; TRBD1 might be the D (6 bases). Trimming removed 5 bases at V and 5 bases at J, with 12 bases between. This CDR3 has 13 amino acids. The chain's CDR3 is CASSPGDWETQYF. The CDR3 DNA is TGTGCCAGCAGTCCAGGGGATTGGGAGACCCAGTACTTC.

The V call is TRBV7-2, the J call TRBJ2-5; weak D call: TRBD1 (6 bases). There are 15 residues in the CDR3. Germline CDR1 and CDR2: SGHTA and FQGNSA. Trimming took 1 base from V and 5 from J, leaving 14 bases between them. The CDR3 reads CASSLGTGSRETQYF. CDR3 coding DNA: TGTGCCAGCAGCTTAGGAACAGGGTCCAGGGAGACCCAGTACTTC.

This clonotype was counted once. Given a much more abundant clone one base away, this may be a read error. The V call is TRBV5-4, the J call TRBJ2-1; possibly TRBD2 for D (5 bases). This CDR3 has 14 amino acids. V lost 2 bases and J 13 bases, leaving 19 bases between the germline ends. Germline CDR1 is SGHNT and CDR2 is YYREEE (reference sequence). The CDR3 DNA reads TGTGCCAGCAGCTTTCGAGGGTTGGGCGAGACCCAGTTCTTC. It is translated as CASSFRGLGETQFF.

The V call is TRBV2, the J call TRBJ2-1; 12 bases are shared with TRBD2. The DNA end is a closer match to TRBJ2-7, so the J assignment may be wrong. Germline CDR1 and CDR2: SNHLY and FYNNEI. The CDR3 consists of 16 residues. CDR3 sequence: CASSILAGGHYNEQYF. CDR3 nucleotides: TGTGCCAGCAGTATTCTAGCGGGGGGGCACTACAATGAGCAGTACTTC.

The V call is TRBV12-3 or TRBV12-4, the J call TRBJ2-2; 7 bases map to TRBD2. Trimming removed 6 bases from V and 1 base from J; junction bases left unmatched: 8. The CDR3 consists of 16 residues. CDR3 DNA sequence: TGTGCCAGCAGCTACCGGGACTACGAGAACACCGGGGAGCTGTTTTTT. Translated, it gives CASSYRDYENTGELFF.

The rearrangement links TRBV27 to TRBJ2-1, with 7 bases aligning to TRBD2. The CDR3 has 14 residues. Germline CDR1 MNHEY, CDR2 SMNVEV (reference sequence). V trimming: 2 bases; J trimming: 9 bases; junction bases outside the gene matches: 7. The CDR3 protein is CASSLRRSGTEQFF. The CDR3 bases are TGTGCCAGCAGTTTACGGCGGAGCGGGACTGAGCAGTTCTTC.

The rearrangement uses TRBV9 and TRBJ2-3; D remains ambiguous. Deletions cut 6 bases from V and 1 base from J, with 12 bases between. This CDR3 contains 14 residues. Germline values: CDR1 SGDLS, CDR2 YYNGEE. The CDR3 nucleotides are TGTGCCAGCACCGTCGTTGGGGGCACAGATACGCAGTATTTT. It specifies CASTVVGGTDTQYF. Complete variable domain (other parts from reference TRBV9 and TRBJ2-3): DSGVTQTPKHLITATGQRVTLRCSPRSGDLSVYWYQQSLDQGLQFLIQYYNGEERAKGNILERFSAQQFPDLHSELNLSSLELGDSALYFCASTVVGGTDTQYFGPGTRLTVL.